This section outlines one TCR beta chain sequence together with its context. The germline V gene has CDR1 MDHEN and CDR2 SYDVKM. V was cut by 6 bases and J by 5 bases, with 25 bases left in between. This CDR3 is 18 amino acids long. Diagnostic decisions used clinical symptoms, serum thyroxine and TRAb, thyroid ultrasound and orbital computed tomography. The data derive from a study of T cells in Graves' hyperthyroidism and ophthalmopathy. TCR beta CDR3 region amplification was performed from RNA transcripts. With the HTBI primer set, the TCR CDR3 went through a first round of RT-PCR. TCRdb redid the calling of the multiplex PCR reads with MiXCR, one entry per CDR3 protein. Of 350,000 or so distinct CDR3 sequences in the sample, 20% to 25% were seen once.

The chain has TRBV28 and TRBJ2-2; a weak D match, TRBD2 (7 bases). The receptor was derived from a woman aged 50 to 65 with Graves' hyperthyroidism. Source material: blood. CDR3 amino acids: CASSLLASPRGGTGELFF. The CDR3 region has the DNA TGTGCCAGCAGCTTACTAGCGTCCCCCCGAGGGGGTACCGGGGAGCTGTTTTTT.